This T cell receptor (beta chain) appears in the sequencing data of a study of beta chain features in type 1 diabetes. Study results and caveats: People with Type 1 diabetes carried modestly yet significantly shorter TCRB CDR3s in all four CD4+ subsets.

The authors reverse transcribed all of the isolated RNA, so sequencing captured expressed TCRB transcripts. The repertoire was sequenced with immunoSEQ multiplex PCR; TCRdb's copy has only in-frame clones and lacks some. The sample lists about 53,000 clones; about three fifths were seen once. This CDR3 has 17 amino acids. V lost 0 bases to trimming and J lost 4 bases, with 18 bases between them. Germline V CDR1 and CDR2: SGHTA, FQGNSA. As regards this clone: Its antigen is unidentified.

This receptor was identified in a woman aged 25 to 39 with type 1 diabetes. The chain combines TRBV7-2 with TRBJ1-2; D is undetermined. Sequencing was carried out using stem cell memory CD4+ T cells from blood. The CDR3 region is CASSLASGGSLSYGYTF. The CDR3 DNA reads TGTGCCAGCAGCTTAGCATCTGGCGGCAGTCTGTCCTATGGCTACACCTTC.